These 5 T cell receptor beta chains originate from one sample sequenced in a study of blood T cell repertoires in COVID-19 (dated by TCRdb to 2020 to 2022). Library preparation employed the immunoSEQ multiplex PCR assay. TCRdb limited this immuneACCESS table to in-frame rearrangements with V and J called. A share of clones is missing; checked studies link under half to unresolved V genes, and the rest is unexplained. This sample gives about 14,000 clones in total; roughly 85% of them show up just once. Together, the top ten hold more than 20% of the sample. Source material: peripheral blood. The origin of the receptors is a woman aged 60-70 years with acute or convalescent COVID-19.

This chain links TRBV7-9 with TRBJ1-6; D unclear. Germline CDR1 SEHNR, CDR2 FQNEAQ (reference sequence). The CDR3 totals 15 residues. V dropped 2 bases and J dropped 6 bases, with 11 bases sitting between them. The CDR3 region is CASSLFEYSNSPLHF. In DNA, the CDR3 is TGTGCCAGCAGCTTATTTGAGTATAGTAATTCACCCCTCCACTTT.

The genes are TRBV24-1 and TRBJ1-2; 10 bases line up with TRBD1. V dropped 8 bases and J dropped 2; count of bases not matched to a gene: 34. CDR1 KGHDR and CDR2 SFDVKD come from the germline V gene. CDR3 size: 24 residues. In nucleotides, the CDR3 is TGTGCCACCAAACGGCACTTGACTCAAAGCTGTAACATTGTGGGGACAGGGGAAAACTATGGCTACACCTTC. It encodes CATKRHLTQSCNIVGTGENYGYTF.

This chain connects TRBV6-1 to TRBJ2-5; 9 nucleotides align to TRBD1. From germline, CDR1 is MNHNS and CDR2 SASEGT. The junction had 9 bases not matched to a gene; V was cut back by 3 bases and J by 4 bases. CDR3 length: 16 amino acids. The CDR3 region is CASSDRPGTGLETQYF. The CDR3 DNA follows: TGTGCCAGCAGTGATCGACCCGGGACAGGGTTAGAGACCCAGTACTTC.

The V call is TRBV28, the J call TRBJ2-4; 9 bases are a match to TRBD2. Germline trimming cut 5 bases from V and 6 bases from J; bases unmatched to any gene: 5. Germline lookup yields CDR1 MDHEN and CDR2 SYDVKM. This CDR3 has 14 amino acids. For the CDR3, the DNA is TGTGCCAGCAGTACGGGACTAGCAATAAACATTCAGTACTTC. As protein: CASSTGLAINIQYF.

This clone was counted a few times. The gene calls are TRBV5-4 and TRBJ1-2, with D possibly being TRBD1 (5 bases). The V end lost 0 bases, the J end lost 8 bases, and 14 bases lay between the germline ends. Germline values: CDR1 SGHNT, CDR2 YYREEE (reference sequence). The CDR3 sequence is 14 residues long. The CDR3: CASSLGRSGDGYTF. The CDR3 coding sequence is TGTGCCAGCAGCTTGGGAAGAAGCGGGGACGGCTACACCTTC.